The entry that follows covers one T cell receptor (beta chain) sequence. Its antigen remains unidentified. The germline CDR1 and CDR2 sequences are MNHEY and SMNVEV (reference sequence). V shed 6 bases and J shed 6 bases, with 12 bases lying between them. CDR3 length: 13 residues. Only in-frame clones appear in the TCRdb table, and some are missing; sequencing was by immunoSEQ multiplex PCR. The sample shows 95,000 to 110,000 clones, 87% of them seen only once. These data come from a study of T cell responses to AZD1222 COVID-19 vaccine. General study points: Among those given AZD1222, only six were seropositive at baseline.

Pooling of second doses given at about 4 or about 12 weeks was done. The sequence was obtained from an adult who received the AZD1222 COVID-19 vaccine. The source was peripheral blood, collected 28 days after the second AZD1222 dose. This chain connects TRBV27 to TRBJ1-5; the D gene is possibly TRBD1 (6 bases). The CDR3: CASRPQGSQPQHF. CDR3 sequence (DNA): TGTGCCAGCAGGCCACAGGGAAGTCAGCCCCAGCATTTT.